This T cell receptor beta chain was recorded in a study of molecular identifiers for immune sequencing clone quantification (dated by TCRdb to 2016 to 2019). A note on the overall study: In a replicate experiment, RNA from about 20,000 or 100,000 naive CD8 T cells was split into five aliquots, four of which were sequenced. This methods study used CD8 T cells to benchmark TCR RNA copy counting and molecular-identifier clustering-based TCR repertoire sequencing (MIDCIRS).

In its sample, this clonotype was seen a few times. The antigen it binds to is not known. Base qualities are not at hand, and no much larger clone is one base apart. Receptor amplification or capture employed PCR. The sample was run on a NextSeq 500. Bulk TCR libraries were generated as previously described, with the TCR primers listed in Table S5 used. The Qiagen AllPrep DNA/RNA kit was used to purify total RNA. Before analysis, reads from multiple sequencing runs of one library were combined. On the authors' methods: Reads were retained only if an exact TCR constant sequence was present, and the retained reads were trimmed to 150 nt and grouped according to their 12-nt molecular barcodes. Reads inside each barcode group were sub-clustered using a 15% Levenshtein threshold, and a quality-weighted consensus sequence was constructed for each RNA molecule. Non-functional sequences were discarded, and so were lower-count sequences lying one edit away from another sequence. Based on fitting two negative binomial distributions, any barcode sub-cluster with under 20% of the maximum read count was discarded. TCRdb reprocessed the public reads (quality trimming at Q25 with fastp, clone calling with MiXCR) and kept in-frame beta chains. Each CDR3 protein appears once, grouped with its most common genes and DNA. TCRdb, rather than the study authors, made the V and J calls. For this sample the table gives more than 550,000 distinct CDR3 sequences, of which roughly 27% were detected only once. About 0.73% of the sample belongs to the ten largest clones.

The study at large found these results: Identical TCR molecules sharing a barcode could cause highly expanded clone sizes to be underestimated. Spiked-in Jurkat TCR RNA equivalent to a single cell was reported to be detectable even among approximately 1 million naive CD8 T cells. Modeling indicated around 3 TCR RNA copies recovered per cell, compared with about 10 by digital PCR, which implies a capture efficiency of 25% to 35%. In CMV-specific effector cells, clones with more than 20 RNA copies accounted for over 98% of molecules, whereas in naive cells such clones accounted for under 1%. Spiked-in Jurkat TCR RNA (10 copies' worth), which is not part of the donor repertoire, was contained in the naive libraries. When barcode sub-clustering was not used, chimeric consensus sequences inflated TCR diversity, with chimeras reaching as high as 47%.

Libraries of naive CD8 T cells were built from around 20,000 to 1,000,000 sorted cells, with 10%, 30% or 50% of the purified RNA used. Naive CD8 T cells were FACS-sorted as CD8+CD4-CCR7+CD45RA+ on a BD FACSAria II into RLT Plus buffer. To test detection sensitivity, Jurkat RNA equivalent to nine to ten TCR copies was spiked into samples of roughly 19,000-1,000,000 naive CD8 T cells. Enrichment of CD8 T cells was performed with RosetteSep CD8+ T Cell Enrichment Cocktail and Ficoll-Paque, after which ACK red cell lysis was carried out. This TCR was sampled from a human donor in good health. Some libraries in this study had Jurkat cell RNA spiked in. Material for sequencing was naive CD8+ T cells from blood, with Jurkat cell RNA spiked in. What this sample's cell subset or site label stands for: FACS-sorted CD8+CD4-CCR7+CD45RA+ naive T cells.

The DNA reads as follows: TGTGCCAGCAGTTTTCATTTTGGGGGATTTTACACCGGGGAGCTGTTTTTT. This is translated as CASSFHFGGFYTGELFF. The sequence is built from TRBV27 and TRBJ2-2; the D call is tentative, TRBD1 or TRBD2, as each matches 5 bases. CDR1 MNHEY and CDR2 SMNVEV were looked up in the germline V gene (reference sequence). The CDR3 covers 17 residues, taking in both the cysteine and the phenylalanine. Of all the DNA, just the CDR3 is kept, 51 bases in frame from base 1. The V and J ends are trimmed by 3 bases and 3 bases, leaving 17 bases between them.